This T cell receptor beta chain was captured in a study of blood T cell repertoires in COVID-19. Trimming removed 2 bases at V and 1 base at J, with 11 bases between. Germline values: CDR1 MNHNS, CDR2 SASEGT. The CDR3 covers 15 residues. This table comes from immunoSEQ multiplex PCR, and its TCRdb copy is limited to in-frame clones, with some not included. The sample yields hundreds of thousands of clones, around 81% seen once. Input material: peripheral blood. The origin of this receptor is a woman aged 80 or over with COVID-19, enrolled during active disease. This chain joins TRBV6-1 and TRBJ1-2; no clear D gene. In DNA form, the CDR3 reads TGTGCCAGCAGTGAATATCGCGGCAGTAACTATGGCTACACCTTC. The encoded protein is CASSEYRGSNYGYTF.